This T cell receptor beta chain was recovered during a study of T cells in Graves' hyperthyroidism and ophthalmopathy. V was shortened by 0 bases and J by 2 bases, with 6 bases between the two germline ends. CDR1 is SGDLS and CDR2 is YYNGEE in the germline V gene. The CDR3 spans 14 residues. Findings of the study overall: Peripheral blood also featured most of the thyroid clonotypes expanded above 0.001.

The investigators amplified TCR beta CDR3 regions from RNA transcripts. During a first-round RT-PCR of the TCR CDR3, the HTBI primer set was used. TCRdb analysed the multiplex PCR reads with MiXCR anew, one entry per CDR3 protein. In the table there are over 550,000 distinct CDR3 sequences, around 15% of which are singletons. Regarding this clonotype: The antigen is undetermined.

Specimen: blood. The chain links TRBV9 to TRBJ1-5; no clear D. The TCR was taken from a young woman with Graves' hyperthyroidism. The CDR3 spells CASSVDGGNQPQHF. CDR3 in DNA: TGTGCCAGCAGCGTAGACGGGGGCAATCAGCCCCAGCATTTT.